Listed below are T cell receptor beta chains from one sample, sequenced in a study of identical twins. TCRdb re-called the 5' RACE reads with MiXCR, one entry per CDR3 protein. The sample lists a few hundred thousand distinct CDR3 sequences; around 8% were seen once. The data were also submitted as part of a second study, on yellow fever vaccine responses in identical twins.

The sequenced sample was CD8+ T cells sorted from blood. Receptors were obtained from a woman aged 18-30 years in good health. The CDR3 runs from the conserved cysteine through the conserved F or W. Fields, in order: J gene, V gene, CDR3 protein.

j_call: TRBJ2-7; v_call: TRBV4-3; cdr3_aa: CASSQDREDEQYF
j_call: TRBJ2-5; v_call: TRBV6-5; cdr3_aa: CASSSDRGETQYF
j_call: TRBJ2-4; v_call: TRBV29-1; cdr3_aa: CSVEHPIGNIQYF
j_call: TRBJ2-1; v_call: TRBV7-9; cdr3_aa: CASSTLASGSVDEQFF
j_call: TRBJ2-7; v_call: TRBV4-2; cdr3_aa: CASSQERTAPYEQYF
j_call: TRBJ2-3; v_call: TRBV15; cdr3_aa: CATSRDPTPTDTQYF
j_call: TRBJ2-7; v_call: TRBV29-1; cdr3_aa: CSVLFPESSYEQYF
j_call: TRBJ2-3; v_call: TRBV5-1; cdr3_aa: CASSPGQGFTDTQYF
j_call: TRBJ2-6; v_call: TRBV5-5; cdr3_aa: CASSRDRGLGANVLTF
j_call: TRBJ2-7; v_call: TRBV5-1; cdr3_aa: CASRTFTSGGDYEQYF
j_call: TRBJ2-5; v_call: TRBV20-1; cdr3_aa: CSARSGSRETQYF
j_call: TRBJ2-3; v_call: TRBV5-1; cdr3_aa: CASSLGIGTSGSTDTQYF
j_call: TRBJ2-7; v_call: TRBV4-1; cdr3_aa: CASSQEEADYEQYF
j_call: TRBJ2-1; v_call: TRBV15; cdr3_aa: CATSGGARAGQFF
j_call: TRBJ2-7; v_call: TRBV4-1; cdr3_aa: CASSQDGVLRENSYEQYF
j_call: TRBJ2-1; v_call: TRBV7-9; cdr3_aa: CASSDGTGWNEQFF
j_call: TRBJ2-7; v_call: TRBV27; cdr3_aa: CASSLGVLTPYEQYF
j_call: TRBJ1-1; v_call: TRBV6-2/TRBV6-3; cdr3_aa: CASSSLTRMNTEAFF
j_call: TRBJ2-5; v_call: TRBV24-1; cdr3_aa: CATSDFGTGDQETQYF